The rows below give T cell receptor beta chains drawn from one sample of a study of blood T cell repertoires in COVID-19. The method was immunoSEQ multiplex PCR; TCRdb's version includes in-frame clones alone and lacks a portion of them. Of roughly 250,000 clones listed, about 89% were seen once; the top ten hold under 2.5%. The sequenced sample was peripheral blood. The receptors derive from a woman aged 45-60 years with acute or convalescent COVID-19. Both conserved end residues are part of each CDR3. Each record gives: clone size, D gene, V gene, J gene, CDR3 protein, CDR3 DNA. A D gene is named only where the DNA matches it firmly. Clone sizes are given selectively: once, few, many, or a class where the clone is expanded.

.	.	TRBV9	TRBJ1-4	CASSVDRFATNEKLFF	TGTGCCAGCAGCGTAGACAGGTTTGCAACTAATGAAAAACTGTTTTTT
.	.	TRBV6-6	TRBJ1-2	CASSSPPGDVYGYTF	TGTGCCAGCAGTTCTCCCCCGGGGGACGTCTATGGCTACACCTTC
.	TRBD2	TRBV19	TRBJ2-7	CASSTSGRAVSYEQYF	TGTGCCAGTTCGACTAGCGGGAGGGCCGTCTCCTACGAGCAGTACTTC
.	.	TRBV28	TRBJ2-7	CASSPSLRQIHEQYF	TGTGCCAGCAGTCCGAGCCTCCGACAGATCCACGAGCAGTACTTC
.	.	TRBV19	TRBJ2-2	CASSMRRQVRHTGELFF	TGTGCCAGTAGTATGCGGCGACAGGTCCGGCACACCGGGGAGCTGTTTTTT
once	TRBD2	TRBV3-1/TRBV3-2	TRBJ2-7	CASSPGLASSYEQYF	TGTGCCAGCAGCCCCGGACTAGCGTCCTCCTACGAGCAGTACTTC
once	TRBD1	TRBV19	TRBJ1-5	CASGTGDQPQHF	TGTGCCAGTGGGACAGGGGATCAGCCCCAGCATTTT
.	TRBD2	TRBV11-2	TRBJ2-3	CASSRTSGTRDTQYF	TGTGCCAGCAGCCGGACTAGCGGGACTCGAGATACGCAGTATTTT
.	.	TRBV11-2	TRBJ1-1	CASSLVANEAFF	TGTGCCAGCAGCTTAGTGGCCAATGAAGCTTTCTTT
.	TRBD2	TRBV3-1/TRBV3-2	TRBJ2-3	CASSQATSGIVTDTQYF	TGTGCCAGCAGCCAAGCAACTAGCGGGATTGTTACAGATACGCAGTATTTT
.	.	TRBV19	TRBJ1-5	CASSIRGANSNQPQHF	TGTGCCAGTAGTATTCGGGGGGCGAATAGCAATCAGCCCCAGCATTTT
.	.	TRBV3-1/TRBV3-2	TRBJ1-4	CASSQDRPGTNEKLFF	TGTGCCAGCAGCCAAGATCGGCCAGGGACAAATGAAAAACTGTTTTTT
.	TRBD1	TRBV28	TRBJ2-7	CASSYRGSDEQYF	TGTGCCAGCAGCTACAGGGGTTCGGACGAGCAGTACTTC
.	.	TRBV7-2	TRBJ2-7	CASSLGRDYEQYF	TGTGCCAGCAGCTTAGGCAGGGACTACGAGCAGTACTTC
.	.	TRBV2	TRBJ2-3	CASGRQGTDTQYF	TGTGCCAGCGGGAGACAGGGCACAGATACGCAGTATTTT
.	TRBD2	TRBV5-1	TRBJ2-1	CASTPSGGYNEQFF	TGCGCCAGCACCCCATCCGGGGGGTACAATGAGCAGTTCTTC
.	.	TRBV4-3	TRBJ2-5	CASSQDGGTGRETQYF	TGCGCCAGCAGCCAAGATGGAGGGACGGGACGAGAGACCCAGTACTTC
.	TRBD1	TRBV6-5	TRBJ2-7	CASTGQGNYEQYF	TGTGCCAGCACCGGACAGGGTAACTACGAGCAGTACTTC
.	TRBD1	TRBV29-1	TRBJ2-5	CSVKTGARTQYF	TGCAGCGTAAAGACAGGGGCCCGAACCCAGTACTTC
.	.	TRBV27	TRBJ1-5	CASSSGTSNQPQHF	TGTGCCAGCAGTTCCGGGACAAGTAATCAGCCCCAGCATTTT
.	TRBD1	TRBV4-1	TRBJ1-2	CASSRRTGGDYGYTF	TGCGCCAGCAGCCGCCGAACAGGGGGCGACTATGGCTACACCTTC
once	TRBD1	TRBV2	TRBJ1-5	CASSQTGGFQPQHF	TGTGCCAGCAGTCAAACAGGGGGCTTTCAGCCCCAGCATTTT
.	.	TRBV29-1	TRBJ1-5	CSVAENSNQPQHF	TGCAGCGTTGCGGAGAATAGCAATCAGCCCCAGCATTTT
.	TRBD1	TRBV10-3	TRBJ2-1	CAMGQGVFGNEQFF	TGTGCCATGGGACAGGGGGTCTTTGGCAATGAGCAGTTCTTC
.	.	TRBV7-2	TRBJ1-2	CASSLLVAYGYTF	TGTGCCAGCAGCTTACTTGTAGCATATGGCTACACCTTC
.	TRBD1	TRBV10-3	TRBJ2-2	CAITPGTGVTGELFF	TGTGCCATCACTCCCGGGACAGGGGTCACCGGGGAGCTGTTTTTT
.	.	TRBV18	TRBJ1-3	CASSPEGLTGNTIYF	TGTGCCAGCTCACCGGAGGGTTTGACTGGAAACACCATATATTTT
.	TRBD1	TRBV5-1	TRBJ1-5	CASSSQGGSNQPQHF	TGCGCCAGCAGCTCTCAGGGGGGAAGCAATCAGCCCCAGCATTTT